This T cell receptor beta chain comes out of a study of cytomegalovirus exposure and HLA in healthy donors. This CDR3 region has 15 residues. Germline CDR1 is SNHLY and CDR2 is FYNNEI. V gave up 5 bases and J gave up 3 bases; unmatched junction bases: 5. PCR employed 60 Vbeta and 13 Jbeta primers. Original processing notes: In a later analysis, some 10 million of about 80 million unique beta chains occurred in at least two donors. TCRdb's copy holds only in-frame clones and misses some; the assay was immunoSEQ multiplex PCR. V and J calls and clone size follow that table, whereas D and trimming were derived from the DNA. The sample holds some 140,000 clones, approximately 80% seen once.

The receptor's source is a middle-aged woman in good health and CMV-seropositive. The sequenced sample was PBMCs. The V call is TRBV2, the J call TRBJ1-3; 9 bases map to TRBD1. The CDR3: CASSRGQGRGNTIYF. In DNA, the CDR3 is TGTGCCAGCAGTCGGGGACAGGGCCGTGGAAACACCATATATTTT. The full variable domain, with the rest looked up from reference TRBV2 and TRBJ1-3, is EPEVTQTPSHQVTQMGQEVILRCVPISNHLYFYWYRQILGQKVEFLVSFYNNEISEKSEIFDDQFSVERPDGSNFTLKIRSTKLEDSAMYFCASSRGQGRGNTIYFGEGSWLTVV.